This is a list of T cell receptor beta chains from one sample in a study of blood T cell repertoires in COVID-19. The repertoire was sequenced with immunoSEQ multiplex PCR; TCRdb's copy has only in-frame clones and lacks some. The profile shows roughly 410,000 clones, 89% of them singletons. The sequenced sample consisted of peripheral blood. These receptors all come from a woman aged 40 to 55 with COVID-19, enrolled during active disease. CDR3s include the opening cysteine and the closing phenylalanine or tryptophan.

TRBV29-1	TRBJ1-2	CSVDRGNGYTF
TRBV29-1	TRBJ1-5	CSVETGQGTNQPQHF
TRBV28	TRBJ1-5	CASSGWGQGLYQPQHF
TRBV24-1	TRBJ2-2	CATSDPGLDTGELFF
TRBV10-3	TRBJ1-1	CAISEIAGGNTEAFF
TRBV28	TRBJ1-4	CASRTGDTTNEKLFF
TRBV29-1	TRBJ2-1	CSAGGRGKDNEQFF
TRBV5-1	TRBJ1-6	CASSPRDTFNSPLHF
TRBV14	TRBJ2-2	CASSQAGDRGRLGELFF
TRBV11-2	TRBJ2-5	CASSFNRGETQYF
TRBV30	TRBJ2-7	CAWIGGLEDEQYF
TRBV18	TRBJ1-2	CASSPGGVTRDYGYTF
TRBV18	TRBJ1-1	CASSPPGQGTWSTEAFF
TRBV28	TRBJ2-7	CASSRPPGGGHEQYF
TRBV7-3	TRBJ2-2	CASSQTAVGGSTGELFF
TRBV30	TRBJ1-2	CAWSVLGGVGYGYTF
TRBV21-1	TRBJ2-7	CASSKEARGSYEQYF
TRBV4-1	TRBJ2-7	CASSQSTGDSYEQYF
TRBV28	TRBJ1-4	CASSERATNEKLFF
TRBV11-2	TRBJ1-3	CASSLARPGSGNTIYF
TRBV28	TRBJ1-4	CASISGRGAVPRKLFF
TRBV19	TRBJ1-5	CAARRASNQPQHF
TRBV6-2/TRBV6-3	TRBJ1-1	CASSLQANTEAFF
TRBV19	TRBJ2-1	CASSRGGSEQFF